Below, 30 T cell receptor beta chains from the same sample are listed, as sequenced in a study of blood T cells in healthy people across ages. With a J-beta primer mix and a sample-barcoded 5' primer, a second PCR ran roughly 6 to 11 cycles. Using its own MiXCR run on the 5' RACE reads, TCRdb lists one record per CDR3 protein. Among 800,000 to 950,000 distinct CDR3 sequences listed, around 49% were seen once. Sequencing was done on a sample of blood. These TCRs come from a man younger than 40 in good health.

This clonotype occurred many times. This rearrangement joins TRBV5-1 to TRBJ1-1; D is undetermined. CDR1 and CDR2 (germline): SGHRS, YFSETQ. CDR3 length: 13 residues. V dropped 0 bases and J dropped 0 bases, with 3 bases sitting between them. CDR3 sequence (DNA): TGCGCCAGCAGCTTGGAACTGAACACTGAAGCTTTCTTT. This gives the protein CASSLELNTEAFF.

This clonotype was seen a handful of times. The rearrangement joins TRBV7-9 to TRBJ1-4; D is unclear. V gave up 5 bases and J gave up 7 bases, with 11 bases separating them. In germline, CDR1 is SEHNR, CDR2 FQNEAQ (reference sequence). The CDR3 sequence is 13 residues long. The CDR3 reads CASSQWAGEKLFF. Here the CDR3 DNA reads TGTGCCAGCAGCCAGTGGGCTGGTGAAAAACTGTTTTTT.

To note about this clonotype: The germline gene is not matched at one end of the junction; a read error may be the cause. The chain links TRBV7-9 to TRBJ1-1, with D possibly matching TRBD1 (5 bases). Germline-derived CDR1 and CDR2 are SEHNR and FQNEAQ (reference sequence). This CDR3 has 15 amino acids. CDR3 region: CTSSLAGRLNTEAFF. The CDR3 DNA sequence: TGTACCAGCAGCTTAGCGGGGCGATTGAACACTGAAGCTTTCTTT.

The table lists this clonotype with a count of one. The rearrangement links TRBV20-1 to TRBJ2-1, with 8 bases that match TRBD2. This CDR3 region has 15 residues. Germline lookup yields CDR1 DFQATT and CDR2 SNEGSKA (reference sequence). The junction had 10 bases not matched to a gene; V was cut back by 5 bases and J by 4 bases. In nucleotides, the CDR3 is TGCAGTGCTCCCCCGGGAGGGAACACTTACAATGAGCAGTTCTTC. Translation gives CSAPPGGNTYNEQFF.

This clonotype was counted between two and nine times. V is TRBV18 and J is TRBJ2-1; 11 bases are shared with TRBD1. This CDR3 is built from 14 residues. Germline V lookup: CDR1 KGHSH, CDR2 LQKENI. V shed 4 bases, J shed 6 bases, and the junction held 2 bases outside the gene matches. CDR3 nucleotide sequence: TGTGCCAGCTCACGGACAGGGGGCTTCAATGAGCAGTTCTTC. Translation gives CASSRTGGFNEQFF.

The rearrangement joins TRBV30 to TRBJ2-1; TRBD2 aligns across 13 bases. V dropped 0 bases and J dropped 9; count of bases not matched to a gene: 2. The germline V gene encodes CDR1 GTSNPN and CDR2 SVGIG (reference sequence). This CDR3 contains 14 residues. For the CDR3, the DNA is TGTGCCTGGAGTGTACGACTAGCGGGGGGTGAGCAGTTCTTC. It specifies CAWSVRLAGGEQFF.

Points on this clonotype: A clone one base away is much larger, so this may be a read error. The CDR3 DNA reads TGTGCCAGCAGCGACCGTGGGACCCAGTTCTTC. This codes for CASSDRGTQFF. The chain links TRBV9 to TRBJ2-1; D is possibly TRBD1 or TRBD2 (5 bases each). This CDR3 spans 11 amino acids. Deletions cut 3 bases from V and 13 bases from J, with 11 bases between. Per germline, CDR1 SGDLS and CDR2 YYNGEE.

This clonotype was observed a handful of times. The chain employs TRBV6-2 or TRBV6-3 and TRBJ2-3, with D uncertain. The V gene's germline CDR1 is MNHEY and CDR2 SVGEGT. The CDR3 contains 14 residues. CDR3: CATTAGPSWDTQYF. The CDR3 bases are TGTGCAACCACAGCAGGACCCTCCTGGGATACGCAGTATTTT.

V gene TRBV2 combines with J gene TRBJ2-7, with 9 bases that match TRBD1. The CDR3 length is 11 residues. CDR1 is SNHLY and CDR2 is FYNNEI in the germline V gene. J was trimmed by 4 bases and V by 9 bases; bases with no gene match: 1. The CDR3 is CARGQGYEQYF. The DNA of the CDR3 is TGTGCCAGGGGACAGGGTTACGAGCAGTACTTC.

Turning to this clonotype: A much larger clone lies a single base off, so this may be a read error. This chain joins TRBV6-5 and TRBJ1-4; TRBD1 matches at 12 bases. V lost 2 bases, J lost 8 bases, and 3 bases stayed unmatched. This CDR3 has 15 residues. CDR1 is MNHEY and CDR2 is SVGAGI in the germline V gene. The CDR3 reads CASSYGTGGAEKLFF. The CDR3 DNA follows: TGTGCCAGCAGTTACGGGACAGGGGGCGCGGAAAAACTGTTTTTT.

This rearrangement joins TRBV28 to TRBJ2-1; the D is unclear. V shed 5 bases and J shed 0 bases, with 14 bases lying between them. The germline V gene encodes CDR1 MDHEN and CDR2 SYDVKM. CDR3 length: 16 residues. The CDR3 DNA reads TGTGCCAGCAGTCCGAGGTTCGCAAGCTCCTACAATGAGCAGTTCTTC. This sequence encodes CASSPRFASSYNEQFF.

This clonotype was observed many times. This chain links TRBV27 with TRBJ1-2; 9 positions agree with TRBD1. Germline V gene sequence: CDR1 MNHEY, CDR2 SMNVEV (reference sequence). This CDR3 has 16 amino acids. With V trimmed by 3 bases and J by 2 bases, 7 bases remained unmatched. The CDR3 nucleotides are TGTGCCAGCAGTTTTCGAAGGACAGGGGACAACTATGGCTACACCTTC. This codes for CASSFRRTGDNYGYTF.

This clonotype was observed a few times. The V gene is TRBV2, the J gene TRBJ2-5; D is undetermined. The CDR3 totals 11 residues. Germline V CDR1 and CDR2: SNHLY, FYNNEI. Trimming pared 7 bases from V and 7 bases from J, leaving 10 bases between. CDR3 coding DNA: TGTGCCAGCACCGAGATGGGGACCCAGTACTTC. Protein sequence: CASTEMGTQYF.

V and J are TRBV7-2 and TRBJ2-2; TRBD1 aligns across 7 bases. V was clipped by 3 bases and J by 4 bases; unmatched bases: 5. The CDR3 covers 15 residues. Germline CDR1 SGHTA, CDR2 FQGNSA. CDR3 protein: CASSFEGAPTGELFF. The CDR3, as DNA: TGTGCCAGCAGCTTCGAGGGGGCGCCCACCGGGGAGCTGTTTTTT. The complete variable domain, with remaining parts taken from reference TRBV7-2 and TRBJ2-2, reads GAGVSQSPSNKVTEKGKDVELRCDPISGHTALYWYRQSLGQGLEFLIYFQGNSAPDKSGLPSDRFSAERTGGSVSTLTIQRTQQEDSAVYLCASSFEGAPTGELFFGEGSRLTVL.

V and J are TRBV7-2 and TRBJ2-1, with 10 bases identical to TRBD2. Looked up from germline, CDR1 is SGHTA and CDR2 is FQGNSA. V shed 5 bases and J 2 bases; nucleotides not matched to a gene: 3. This CDR3 has 15 amino acids. CDR3 protein: CASSRSGGTYNEQFF. CDR3 nucleotide sequence: TGTGCCAGCAGCCGTAGCGGGGGGACCTACAATGAGCAGTTCTTC.

With regard to this clonotype: The junction does not match germline at one end; this may be a read error. This chain's CDR3 is CASREVTGGSSPLQF. In nucleotides, the CDR3 is TGTGCCAGCAGGGAGGTCACAGGGGGTTCTTCACCCCTCCAATTT. The chain couples TRBV2 to TRBJ1-6; TRBD1 agrees at 8 bases. Germline values: CDR1 SNHLY, CDR2 FYNNEI. The CDR3 spans 15 residues.

The gene calls are TRBV14 and TRBJ2-3, with TRBD2 matching 12 bases. The CDR3 sequence is 18 residues long. After removal of 3 bases from V and 0 bases from J, the junction contained 7 bases not matched to a gene. Germline loops: CDR1 SGHDN, CDR2 FVKESK. The CDR3 spells CASSQASGGAYSTDTQYF. Here the CDR3 DNA reads TGTGCCAGCAGCCAGGCTAGCGGGGGGGCTTATAGCACAGATACGCAGTATTTT.

Comment on this clonotype: Germline and junction disagree at one end, which may indicate a read error. This rearrangement joins TRBV10-3 to TRBJ2-4; D may be TRBD2 (6 bases). Germline loops: CDR1 ENHRY, CDR2 SYGVKD. The CDR3 spans 16 residues. The CDR3 sequence is CAIGESRGVVKNIQYF. CDR3 nucleotide sequence: TGTGCCATCGGTGAGTCTCGCGGGGTAGTCAAAAACATTCAGTACTTC.

CDR3 sequence reads: CASSQETSGITDTQYF. The DNA of the CDR3 is TGTGCCAGCAGCCAAGAGACTAGCGGGATCACAGATACGCAGTATTTT. The rearrangement uses TRBV7-9 and TRBJ2-3; 11 bases align to TRBD2. The CDR3 length is 16 residues. J was trimmed by 2 bases and V by 5 bases; bases with no gene match: 6. Germline CDR1 SEHNR, CDR2 FQNEAQ (reference sequence).

This chain joins TRBV20-1 and TRBJ2-1, with D tentatively TRBD1 (6 bases). This CDR3 spans 15 amino acids. The V gene's germline CDR1 is DFQATT and CDR2 SNEGSKA (reference sequence). Deletions cut 5 bases from V and 0 bases from J, with 14 bases between. CDR3 region: CSAPPGQHSYNEQFF. Here the CDR3 DNA reads TGCAGTGCTCCCCCGGGACAACACTCCTACAATGAGCAGTTCTTC.

The CDR3 protein is CASTGYSGNTIYF. CDR3 coding DNA: TGTGCCAGCACAGGTTACTCTGGAAACACCATATATTTT. V and J are TRBV3-1 and TRBJ1-3, with D unclear. The length of the CDR3 is 13 residues. CDR1 and CDR2 from the germline V gene are LGHDT and YNNKEL (reference sequence). Trimming pared 7 bases from V and 0 bases from J, leaving 7 bases between.

This rearrangement joins TRBV2 to TRBJ1-6; 8 bases are a match to TRBD1. The trim removed 6 bases at V and 3 bases at J, leaving 7 bases unmatched. The germline V gene encodes CDR1 SNHLY and CDR2 FYNNEI. The CDR3 is made up of 16 amino acids. The CDR3 loop reads CASSVDRDHYNSPLHF. CDR3 DNA: TGTGCCAGCAGCGTGGACAGGGACCACTATAATTCACCCCTCCACTTT.

This clonotype was seen a handful of times. This chain joins TRBV28 and TRBJ2-5; TRBD1 is a possible D gene (5 bases). CDR3 length: 14 residues. The V gene's germline CDR1 is MDHEN and CDR2 SYDVKM. V was trimmed by 3 bases and J by 4 bases, leaving 12 bases between them. Here the CDR3 reads CASSFQGIAETQYF. The CDR3 DNA is TGTGCCAGCAGTTTTCAGGGAATTGCAGAGACCCAGTACTTC.

The genes are TRBV7-9 and TRBJ1-1; D remains unclear. The CDR3 spans 13 residues. Germline V gene sequence: CDR1 SEHNR, CDR2 FQNEAQ (reference sequence). V was clipped by 5 bases and J by 5 bases, with 12 bases between them. Written as DNA, the CDR3 is TGTGCCAGCAGCCCCCGGGCGGGAACTGAAGCTTTCTTT. Translation: CASSPRAGTEAFF.

The chain combines TRBV11-1 with TRBJ2-2, with D hard to call. The germline CDR1 and CDR2 sequences are SGHAT and FQDESV (reference sequence). CDR3 length: 13 residues. The V end was cut by 5 bases, the J end by 3 bases, with 7 bases between. CDR3 region: CASSRVDTGELFF. The CDR3 bases are TGTGCCAGCAGCAGGGTCGACACCGGGGAGCTGTTTTTT.

This chain uses TRBV3-1 with TRBJ2-5; D is perhaps TRBD2 (6 bases). Germline V gene lookup returns CDR1 LGHDT and CDR2 YNNKEL (reference sequence). V lost 1 base and J lost 6, with 15 bases in between. CDR3 length: 15 residues. CDR3 in amino acids: CASSQGSGGVKTQYF. DNA for the CDR3: TGTGCCAGCAGCCAAGGTTCCGGGGGTGTCAAGACCCAGTACTTC.

This clonotype was counted only a few times. The chain is built from TRBV5-1 and TRBJ1-6; D unclear. Germline V gene data show CDR1 as SGHRS and CDR2 as YFSETQ. The CDR3 consists of 14 residues. V gave up 4 bases and J gave up 14 bases, with 19 bases separating them. CDR3 DNA sequence: TGCGCCAGCAGCCCCGCAGGCCCCGCGAGTACCCTCCACTTT. It translates to CASSPAGPASTLHF.

V and J are TRBV3-1 and TRBJ2-3; 7 bases are a match to TRBD1. The germline V gene encodes CDR1 LGHDT and CDR2 YNNKEL (reference sequence). The trim removed 3 bases at V and 2 bases at J, leaving 8 bases unmatched. The CDR3 is 16 amino acids. CDR3 protein: CASSHRQGRNTDTQYF. The CDR3, as DNA: TGTGCCAGCAGCCACCGACAGGGAAGGAACACAGATACGCAGTATTTT.

The chain has TRBV6-5 and TRBJ1-1, with a tentative D call TRBD1 (6 bases). The V gene lost 6 bases and the J gene lost 6 bases, with 14 bases spanning the gap. The CDR3 is made up of 13 amino acids. The germline V gene encodes CDR1 MNHEY and CDR2 SVGAGI. The CDR3 coding sequence is TGTGCCAGCAGCTCTCCACAGGGCTCTGAAGCTTTCTTT. It yields the protein CASSSPQGSEAFF.

The chain joins TRBV4-1 to TRBJ2-5; D remains unclear. The germline CDR1 and CDR2 sequences are MGHRA and YSYEKL. V was trimmed by 5 bases and J by 5 bases, leaving 18 bases between them. This CDR3 spans 15 amino acids. The CDR3 protein is CASSSAAISRETQYF. As DNA, the CDR3 is TGCGCCAGCAGCTCCGCCGCTATATCACGGGAGACCCAGTACTTC.